Listed below are T cell receptor beta chains from one sample, sequenced in a study of type 1 regulatory T cells. TCRdb re-called the reads with MiXCR, one entry per CDR3 protein. The repertoire holds approximately 77,000 distinct CDR3 sequences, with around 20% as singletons. These receptors lack a known antigen. Sequencing was done on a sample of cultured type 1 regulatory T (Tr1) cells, either the whole culture or a sorted fraction (not recorded which). Receptor source: a human donor in good health. Both conserved end residues are part of each CDR3. The D gene is left open where the match is weak. Some rows mark clone size as missing; the rest say once, few, many or name a class of expanded clone.

size: few; J: TRBJ2-3; D: -; V: TRBV3-1; CDR3: CASSPRGNTQYF; DNA: TGTGCCAGCAGCCCACGGGGAAATACGCAGTATTTT
size: few; J: TRBJ2-3; D: -; V: TRBV20-1; CDR3: CSAKGPVTDTQYF; DNA: TGCAGTGCTAAAGGCCCGGTGACAGATACGCAGTATTTT
size: few; J: TRBJ1-2; D: TRBD1; V: TRBV12-3/TRBV12-4; CDR3: CASSFVRQGAFGYTF; DNA: TGTGCCAGCAGTTTTGTCAGACAGGGAGCATTTGGCTACACCTTC
size: few; J: TRBJ1-5; D: -; V: TRBV27; CDR3: CASSKQGGNQPQHF; DNA: TGTGCCAGCAGTAAACAAGGCGGCAATCAGCCCCAGCATTTT
size: many; J: TRBJ2-1; D: -; V: TRBV20-1; CDR3: CSARGGVALVYNEQFF; DNA: TGCAGTGCTAGAGGTGGTGTGGCACTAGTCTATAATGAGCAGTTCTTC
size: -; J: TRBJ2-1; D: -; V: TRBV7-2; CDR3: CASSAQPGTYNEQFF; DNA: TGTGCCAGCAGCGCCCAACCGGGAACCTACAATGAGCAGTTCTTC
size: -; J: TRBJ1-2; D: -; V: TRBV4-3; CDR3: CASSTAGYGYTF; DNA: TGCGCCAGCAGCACAGCAGGCTATGGCTACACCTTC
size: few; J: TRBJ1-1; D: TRBD1; V: TRBV5-1; CDR3: CASSLALGTDTEAFF; DNA: TGCGCCAGCAGCTTGGCGCTAGGGACAGACACTGAAGCTTTCTTT
size: many; J: TRBJ2-7; D: TRBD1; V: TRBV5-1; CDR3: CASSWDSGEEQYF; DNA: TGCGCCAGCAGCTGGGACAGCGGAGAAGAGCAGTACTTC
size: -; J: TRBJ2-1; D: TRBD2; V: TRBV5-1; CDR3: CASSSGTSGSEQFF; DNA: TGCGCCAGCAGCTCCGGGACTAGCGGGTCTGAGCAGTTCTTC
size: -; J: TRBJ1-3; D: -; V: TRBV12-3/TRBV12-4; CDR3: CASSFAGNTIYF; DNA: TGTGCCAGCAGTTTCGCGGGAAACACCATATATTTT
size: -; J: TRBJ2-1; D: -; V: TRBV20-1; CDR3: CSARIAVFYNEQFF; DNA: TGCAGTGCTAGAATCGCCGTTTTCTACAATGAGCAGTTCTTC
size: many; J: TRBJ2-7; D: -; V: TRBV12-3/TRBV12-4; CDR3: CASSLVVGRGEQYF; DNA: TGTGCCAGCAGTTTGGTCGTCGGTCGGGGCGAGCAGTACTTC
size: -; J: TRBJ2-7; D: TRBD1; V: TRBV5-1; CDR3: CASSWGQASYEQYF; DNA: TGCGCCAGCAGCTGGGGACAGGCAAGCTACGAGCAGTACTTC
size: many; J: TRBJ2-7; D: -; V: TRBV18; CDR3: CASSPSHSSYEQYF; DNA: TGTGCCAGCTCACCATCGCACAGCTCCTACGAGCAGTACTTC
size: -; J: TRBJ2-2; D: -; V: TRBV5-1; CDR3: CASSRDAGGVLNTGELFF; DNA: TGCGCCAGCAGCCGGGACGCGGGCGGAGTATTGAACACCGGGGAGCTGTTTTTT
size: -; J: TRBJ2-5; D: TRBD2; V: TRBV29-1; CDR3: CSTGLAGGGETQYF; DNA: TGCAGCACGGGACTAGCGGGAGGAGGGGAGACCCAGTACTTC
size: few; J: TRBJ2-7; D: TRBD1; V: TRBV28; CDR3: CASSGQLGTAYEQYF; DNA: TGTGCCAGCAGTGGGCAGCTCGGGACAGCCTACGAGCAGTACTTC
size: many; J: TRBJ1-3; D: -; V: TRBV4-2; CDR3: CASSDYARGLGNTIYF; DNA: TGTGCCAGCAGCGATTACGCCCGGGGGCTCGGAAACACCATATATTTT
size: -; J: TRBJ2-7; D: -; V: TRBV12-3/TRBV12-4; CDR3: CASSLDGAYEQYF; DNA: TGTGCCAGCAGTTTAGACGGGGCCTACGAGCAGTACTTC
size: few; J: TRBJ2-7; D: -; V: TRBV5-6; CDR3: CASSQTVASEGEQYF; DNA: TGTGCCAGCAGTCAGACGGTAGCGAGTGAAGGCGAGCAGTACTTC
size: -; J: TRBJ1-1; D: TRBD1; V: TRBV27; CDR3: CASSFNRGLEAFF; DNA: TGTGCCAGCAGCTTTAACAGGGGGCTGGAAGCTTTCTTT
size: -; J: TRBJ2-7; D: -; V: TRBV5-1; CDR3: CASSLDSRTYEQYF; DNA: TGCGCCAGCAGCTTGGACAGTCGAACCTACGAGCAGTACTTC
size: few; J: TRBJ2-7; D: -; V: TRBV7-3; CDR3: CASSLSGPTYEQYF; DNA: TGTGCCAGCAGCTTATCGGGACCTACCTACGAGCAGTACTTC
size: many; J: TRBJ2-2; D: -; V: TRBV7-7; CDR3: CASSLSGNTGELFF; DNA: TGTGCTAGCAGCCTTAGCGGGAACACCGGGGAGCTGTTTTTT
size: few; J: TRBJ1-4; D: -; V: TRBV7-2; CDR3: CASSLGGQGVEKLFF; DNA: TGTGCCAGCAGCTTAGGGGGACAAGGCGTGGAAAAACTGTTTTTT
size: -; J: TRBJ2-7; D: -; V: TRBV12-3/TRBV12-4; CDR3: CASSWAGKSYEQYF; DNA: TGTGCCAGCAGCTGGGCAGGGAAGTCCTACGAGCAGTACTTC
size: few; J: TRBJ2-7; D: -; V: TRBV5-1; CDR3: CASSMDSRAYEQYF; DNA: TGCGCCAGCAGCATGGACTCCCGTGCCTACGAGCAGTACTTC
size: -; J: TRBJ2-7; D: -; V: TRBV5-6; CDR3: CASSISDLPEKQYF; DNA: TGTGCCAGCAGCATCAGTGACTTACCCGAGAAGCAGTACTTC
size: once; J: TRBJ1-1; D: -; V: TRBV7-9; CDR3: CASSSTDRNTEAFF; DNA: TGTGCCAGCAGCTCCACGGACAGGAACACTGAAGCTTTCTTT
size: -; J: TRBJ2-5; D: -; V: TRBV29-1; CDR3: CSVEVGARGETQYF; DNA: TGCAGCGTTGAAGTGGGGGCGCGAGGAGAGACCCAGTACTTC
size: few; J: TRBJ2-5; D: -; V: TRBV6-2/TRBV6-3; CDR3: CASSYRSGQRIQETQYF; DNA: TGTGCCAGCAGTTATAGGAGCGGACAAAGAATCCAAGAGACCCAGTACTTC
size: -; J: TRBJ1-1; D: -; V: TRBV18; CDR3: CASSDQLNTEAFF; DNA: TGTGCCAGCTCAGACCAACTGAACACTGAAGCTTTCTTT
size: -; J: TRBJ2-7; D: TRBD1; V: TRBV5-1; CDR3: CASSLSTGGTGNEQYF; DNA: TGCGCCAGCAGCTTGTCGACAGGGGGTACGGGGAACGAGCAGTACTTC
size: -; J: TRBJ2-1; D: TRBD2; V: TRBV19; CDR3: CASSILAGGPRNEQFF; DNA: TGTGCCAGTAGTATCTTGGCGGGAGGGCCAAGGAATGAGCAGTTCTTC
size: -; J: TRBJ2-1; D: TRBD2; V: TRBV20-1; CDR3: CSADVWREGQGQFF; DNA: TGCAGTGCCGACGTTTGGCGGGAGGGCCAGGGGCAGTTCTTC
size: -; J: TRBJ2-3; D: TRBD2; V: TRBV20-1; CDR3: CSANYASGNTDTQYF; DNA: TGCAGTGCTAACTACGCTAGCGGAAACACAGATACGCAGTATTTT
size: few; J: TRBJ1-3; D: -; V: TRBV7-9; CDR3: CASLIGESGNTIYF; DNA: TGTGCCAGCTTAATTGGGGAGTCTGGAAACACCATATATTTT
size: few; J: TRBJ1-5; D: -; V: TRBV6-1; CDR3: CASSPGSLSNQPQHF; DNA: TGTGCCAGCAGTCCAGGCAGCCTTAGCAATCAGCCCCAGCATTTT
size: -; J: TRBJ2-3; D: TRBD2; V: TRBV29-1; CDR3: CSVAGGTDTQYF; DNA: TGCAGCGTAGCGGGAGGCACAGATACGCAGTATTTT
size: few; J: TRBJ2-2; D: TRBD1; V: TRBV15; CDR3: CATSREQGRTGELFF; DNA: TGTGCCACCAGCAGAGAACAGGGGCGGACCGGGGAGCTGTTTTTT
size: few; J: TRBJ2-5; D: -; V: TRBV3-1; CDR3: CASSQDTGRETQYF; DNA: TGTGCCAGCAGCCAAGATACGGGGCGAGAGACCCAGTACTTC
size: -; J: TRBJ2-1; D: TRBD2; V: TRBV6-4; CDR3: CASSEEGRVAHNEQFF; DNA: TGTGCCAGCAGTGAAGAGGGGAGGGTGGCCCACAATGAGCAGTTCTTC
size: few; J: TRBJ2-3; D: -; V: TRBV7-2; CDR3: CASSSQERDTQYF; DNA: TGTGCCAGCAGCTCCCAAGAGCGAGATACGCAGTATTTT
size: -; J: TRBJ2-3; D: -; V: TRBV12-3/TRBV12-4; CDR3: CASSLGTQYF; DNA: TGTGCCAGCAGCCTGGGTACGCAGTATTTT
size: medium-sized; J: TRBJ2-6; D: -; V: TRBV28; CDR3: CASSRGAFSGANVLTF; DNA: TGTGCCAGCAGTAGAGGGGCCTTCTCTGGGGCCAACGTCCTGACTTTC
size: few; J: TRBJ2-1; D: TRBD2; V: TRBV5-1; CDR3: CASSYTSGSDEQFF; DNA: TGCGCCAGCAGCTATACTAGCGGGAGCGATGAGCAGTTCTTC
size: few; J: TRBJ2-4; D: -; V: TRBV20-1; CDR3: CSARGASGNIQYF; DNA: TGCAGTGCTAGAGGTGCTTCGGGAAACATTCAGTACTTC
size: -; J: TRBJ2-7; D: -; V: TRBV6-5; CDR3: CASSYSTEYEQYF; DNA: TGTGCCAGCAGTTACTCGACAGAATACGAGCAGTACTTC
size: few; J: TRBJ2-7; D: -; V: TRBV7-8; CDR3: CASSLVGPLEQYF; DNA: TGTGCCAGCAGCTTAGTTGGCCCGCTCGAGCAGTACTTC
size: -; J: TRBJ2-3; D: TRBD2; V: TRBV7-8; CDR3: CASGLATGTDTQYF; DNA: TGTGCCAGTGGACTAGCTACGGGAACAGATACGCAGTATTTT
size: many; J: TRBJ2-2; D: -; V: TRBV24-1; CDR3: CATSDYGGDTGELFF; DNA: TGTGCCACCAGTGATTACGGGGGCGACACCGGGGAGCTGTTTTTT
size: -; J: TRBJ2-5; D: -; V: TRBV28; CDR3: CASRKLGVTQYF; DNA: TGTGCCAGCAGAAAACTGGGGGTGACCCAGTACTTC
size: few; J: TRBJ2-7; D: -; V: TRBV5-1; CDR3: CASSLQAGAHYEQYF; DNA: TGCGCCAGCAGCTTGCAAGCAGGGGCACATTACGAGCAGTACTTC
size: once; J: TRBJ2-5; D: TRBD2; V: TRBV9; CDR3: CASSTSPGGNQETQYF; DNA: TGTGCCAGCAGCACCTCCCCGGGGGGGAACCAAGAGACCCAGTACTTC